This T cell receptor beta chain emerged from a study of blood T cell repertoires in COVID-19. Some clones are missing from TCRdb's copy, which holds only in-frame ones; the method was immunoSEQ multiplex PCR. Of about 100,000 clones listed, 85% are singletons. This sequence was found in a man in his fifties with active or convalescent COVID-19. The specimen was peripheral blood.

In nucleotides, the CDR3 is TGTGCCAGTAAACCCGCCGGGACACAAAATGAAGCTTTCTTT. It is translated as CASKPAGTQNEAFF. The J gene is TRBJ1-1, the V gene TRBV19; TRBD1 is a possible D gene (6 bases). Trimming stripped 7 bases from V and 7 bases from J, with 19 bases between. This CDR3 is 14 amino acids long. Germline V gene sequence: CDR1 LNHDA, CDR2 SQIVND (reference sequence).